This T cell receptor (beta chain) was sequenced during a study of T cell repertoires in cytomegalovirus infection. Overall study: Matching HLA type and CMV infection were both indicated by public TCR beta signatures.

Using its own MiXCR run on the reads, TCRdb lists one record per CDR3 protein. The table lists around 130,000 distinct CDR3 sequences, 20% to 30% of them singletons, with 34% in the top ten. Trimming pared 2 bases from V and 7 bases from J, leaving 14 bases between. Germline CDR1 is MDHEN and CDR2 is SYDVKM. The length of the CDR3 is 14 residues. Worth noting for this clonotype: The antigen is undetermined.

Sequencing used PBMCs, sequenced either directly or after in vitro stimulation (not recorded which). This chain joins TRBV28 and TRBJ1-1, with D perhaps matching TRBD1 (6 bases). The source is a human donor in good health (CMV status not recorded). Some clones in this sample may be carry-over from other donors' samples. The CDR3 loop reads CASSLPAGALEAFF. CDR3 nucleotides: TGTGCCAGCAGTTTACCGGCAGGGGCCCTTGAAGCTTTCTTT. The whole variable domain, filled in from reference TRBV28 and TRBJ1-1, reads DVKVTQSSRYLVKRTGEKVFLECVQDMDHENMFWYRQDPGLGLRLIYFSYDVKMKEKGDIPEGYSVSREKKERFSLILESASTNQTSMYLCASSLPAGALEAFFGQGTRLTVV.